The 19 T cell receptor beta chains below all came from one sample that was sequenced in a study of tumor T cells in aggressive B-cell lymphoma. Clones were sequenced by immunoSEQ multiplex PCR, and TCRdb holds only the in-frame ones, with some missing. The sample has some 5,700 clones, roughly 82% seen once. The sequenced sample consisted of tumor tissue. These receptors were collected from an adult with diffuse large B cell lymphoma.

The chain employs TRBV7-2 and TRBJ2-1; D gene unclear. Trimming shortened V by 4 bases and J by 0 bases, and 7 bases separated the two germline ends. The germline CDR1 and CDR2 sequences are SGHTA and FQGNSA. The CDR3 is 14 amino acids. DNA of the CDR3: TGTGCCAGCAGCTCTGCGCCCTCCTACAATGAGCAGTTCTTC. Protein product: CASSSAPSYNEQFF.

The CDR3 sequence is CASSPTSGFTYEQYF. Here the CDR3 DNA reads TGTGCCAGTAGCCCGACTAGCGGGTTCACCTACGAGCAGTACTTC. The chain recombines TRBV19 with TRBJ2-7; TRBD2 matches at 10 bases. CDR1 is LNHDA and CDR2 is SQIVND in the germline V gene (reference sequence). The CDR3 extends over 15 amino acids. Trimming at V came to 6 bases and at J to 2 bases, leaving 7 bases not matched to a gene.

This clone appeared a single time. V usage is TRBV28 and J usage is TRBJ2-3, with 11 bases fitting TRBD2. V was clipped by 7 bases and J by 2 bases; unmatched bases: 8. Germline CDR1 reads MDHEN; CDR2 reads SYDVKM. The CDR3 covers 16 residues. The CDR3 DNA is TGTGCCAGCACCATGGGGACTAGCGGTAACACAGATACGCAGTATTTT. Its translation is CASTMGTSGNTDTQYF.

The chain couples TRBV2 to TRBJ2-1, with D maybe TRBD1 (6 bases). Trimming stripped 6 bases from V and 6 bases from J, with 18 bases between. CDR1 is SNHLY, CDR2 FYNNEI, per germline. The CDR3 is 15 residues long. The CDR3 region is CASRYTGQLGNEQFF. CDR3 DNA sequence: TGTGCCAGCAGATACACCGGACAGCTTGGCAATGAGCAGTTCTTC.

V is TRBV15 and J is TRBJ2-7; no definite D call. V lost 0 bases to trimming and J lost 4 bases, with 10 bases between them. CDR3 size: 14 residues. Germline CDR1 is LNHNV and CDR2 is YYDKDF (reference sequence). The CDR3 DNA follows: TGTGCCACCAGCAGAGATTATACAAATTACGAGCAGTACTTC. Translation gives CATSRDYTNYEQYF.

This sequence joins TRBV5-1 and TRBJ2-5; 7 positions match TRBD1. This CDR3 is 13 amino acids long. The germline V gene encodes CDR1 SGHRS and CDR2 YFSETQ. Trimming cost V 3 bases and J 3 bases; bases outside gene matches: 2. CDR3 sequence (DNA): TGCGCCAGCAGCTCCGGGACAGAAGAGACCCAGTACTTC. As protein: CASSSGTEETQYF.

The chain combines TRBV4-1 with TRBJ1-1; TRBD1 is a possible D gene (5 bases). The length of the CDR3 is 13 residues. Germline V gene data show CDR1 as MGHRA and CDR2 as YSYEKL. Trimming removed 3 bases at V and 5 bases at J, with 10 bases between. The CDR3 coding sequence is TGCGCCAGCAGCCAGCTACAGGAAACTGAAGCTTTCTTT. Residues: CASSQLQETEAFF.

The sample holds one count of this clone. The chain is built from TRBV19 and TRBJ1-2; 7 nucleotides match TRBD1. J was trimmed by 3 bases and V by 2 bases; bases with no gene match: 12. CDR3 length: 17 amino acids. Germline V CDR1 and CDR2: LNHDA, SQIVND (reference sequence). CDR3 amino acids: CASSIIEGGAPYYGYTF. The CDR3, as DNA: TGTGCCAGTAGTATAATTGAAGGGGGCGCCCCCTACTATGGCTACACCTTC.

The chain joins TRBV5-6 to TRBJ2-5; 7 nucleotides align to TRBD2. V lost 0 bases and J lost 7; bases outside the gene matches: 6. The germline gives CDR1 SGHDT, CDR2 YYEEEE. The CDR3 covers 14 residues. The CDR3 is CASSLGLGGLTQYF. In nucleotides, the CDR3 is TGTGCCAGCAGCTTGGGGCTGGGGGGGTTGACCCAGTACTTC.

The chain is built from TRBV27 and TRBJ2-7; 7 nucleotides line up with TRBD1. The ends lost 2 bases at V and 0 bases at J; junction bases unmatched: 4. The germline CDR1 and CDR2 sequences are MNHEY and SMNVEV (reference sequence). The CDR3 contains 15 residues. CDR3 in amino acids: CASSLRGGLSYEQYF. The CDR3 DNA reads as TGTGCCAGCAGTTTAAGAGGGGGCCTCTCCTACGAGCAGTACTTC.

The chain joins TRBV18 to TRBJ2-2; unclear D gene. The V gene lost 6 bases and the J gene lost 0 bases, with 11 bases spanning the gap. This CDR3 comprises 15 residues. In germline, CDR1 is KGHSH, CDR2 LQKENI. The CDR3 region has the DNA TGTGCCAGCTCCCCGGGTCAGTCGAACACCGGGGAGCTGTTTTTT. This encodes CASSPGQSNTGELFF.

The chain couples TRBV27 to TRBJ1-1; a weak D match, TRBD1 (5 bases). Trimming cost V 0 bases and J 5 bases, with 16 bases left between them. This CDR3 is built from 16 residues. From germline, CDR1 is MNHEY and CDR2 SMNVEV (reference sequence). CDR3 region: CASSLSQAPGLTEAFF. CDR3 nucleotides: TGTGCCAGCAGTTTATCACAGGCCCCTGGATTAACTGAAGCTTTCTTT.

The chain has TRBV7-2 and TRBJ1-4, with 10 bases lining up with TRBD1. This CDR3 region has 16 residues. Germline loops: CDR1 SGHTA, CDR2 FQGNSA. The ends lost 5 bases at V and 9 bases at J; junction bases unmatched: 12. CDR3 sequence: CASSTNSDRGNKKLFF. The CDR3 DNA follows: TGTGCCAGCAGCACAAACTCGGACAGGGGGAATAAAAAACTGTTTTTT.

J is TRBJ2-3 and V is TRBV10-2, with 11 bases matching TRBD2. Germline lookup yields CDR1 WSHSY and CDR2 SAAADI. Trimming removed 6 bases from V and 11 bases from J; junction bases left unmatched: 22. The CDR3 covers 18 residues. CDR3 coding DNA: TGCGCCAGCAGCGGGCTTCAAGGGACTAGCGGAGGCGGGGGTATGCAGTATTTT. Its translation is CASSGLQGTSGGGGMQYF.

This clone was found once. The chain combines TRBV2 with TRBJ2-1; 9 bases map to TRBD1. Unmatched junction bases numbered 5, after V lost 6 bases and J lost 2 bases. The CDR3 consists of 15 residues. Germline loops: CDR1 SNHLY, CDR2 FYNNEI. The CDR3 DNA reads TGTGCCAGCAGACCCGGGACAGGGACCTACAATGAGCAGTTCTTC. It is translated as CASRPGTGTYNEQFF.

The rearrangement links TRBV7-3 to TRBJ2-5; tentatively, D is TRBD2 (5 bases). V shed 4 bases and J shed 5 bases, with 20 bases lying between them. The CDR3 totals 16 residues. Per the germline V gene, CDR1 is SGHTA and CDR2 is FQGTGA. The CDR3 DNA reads TGTGCCAGCAGCTCCCCCCAAGAGGGAGAAACGGAGACCCAGTACTTC. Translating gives CASSSPQEGETETQYF.

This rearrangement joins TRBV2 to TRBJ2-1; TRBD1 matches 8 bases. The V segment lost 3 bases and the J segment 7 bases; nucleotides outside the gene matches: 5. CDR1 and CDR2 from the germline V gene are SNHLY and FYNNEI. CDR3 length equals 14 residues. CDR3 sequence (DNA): TGTGCCAGCAGTGAGTGGACAGGGAGTAATGAGCAGTTCTTC. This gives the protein CASSEWTGSNEQFF.

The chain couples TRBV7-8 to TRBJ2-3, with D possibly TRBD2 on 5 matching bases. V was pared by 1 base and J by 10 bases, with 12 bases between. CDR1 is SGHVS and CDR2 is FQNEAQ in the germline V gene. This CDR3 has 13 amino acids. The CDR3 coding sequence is TGTGCCAGCAGCTTAGAGAGACCAGCGGCGCAGTATTTT. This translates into CASSLERPAAQYF.

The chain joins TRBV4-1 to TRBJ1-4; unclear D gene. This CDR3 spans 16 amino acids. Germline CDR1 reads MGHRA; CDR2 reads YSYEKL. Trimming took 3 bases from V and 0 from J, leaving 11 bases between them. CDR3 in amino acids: CASSHPRGSTNEKLFF. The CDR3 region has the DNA TGCGCCAGCAGCCACCCTCGGGGATCAACTAATGAAAAACTGTTTTTT.